This paragraph reports one TCR beta chain. The junction had 4 bases not matched to a gene; V was cut back by 2 bases and J by 6 bases. This CDR3 region has 14 residues. Germline CDR1 reads SGHTA; CDR2 reads FQGTGA. This sample is part of a study of blood T cell repertoires in COVID-19. Profiling relied on immunoSEQ multiplex PCR, and the TCRdb table lists in-frame clones only, not all of them. The sample yields roughly 250,000 clones, 88% seen once. The sample was peripheral blood. This chain links TRBV7-3 with TRBJ2-7; 10 positions match TRBD1. The TCR comes from a woman aged 40 to 50 who had recovered from COVID-19. The CDR3 is CASSLRDRGGEQYF. As DNA, the CDR3 is TGTGCCAGCAGCTTACGGGACAGGGGAGGCGAGCAGTACTTC.